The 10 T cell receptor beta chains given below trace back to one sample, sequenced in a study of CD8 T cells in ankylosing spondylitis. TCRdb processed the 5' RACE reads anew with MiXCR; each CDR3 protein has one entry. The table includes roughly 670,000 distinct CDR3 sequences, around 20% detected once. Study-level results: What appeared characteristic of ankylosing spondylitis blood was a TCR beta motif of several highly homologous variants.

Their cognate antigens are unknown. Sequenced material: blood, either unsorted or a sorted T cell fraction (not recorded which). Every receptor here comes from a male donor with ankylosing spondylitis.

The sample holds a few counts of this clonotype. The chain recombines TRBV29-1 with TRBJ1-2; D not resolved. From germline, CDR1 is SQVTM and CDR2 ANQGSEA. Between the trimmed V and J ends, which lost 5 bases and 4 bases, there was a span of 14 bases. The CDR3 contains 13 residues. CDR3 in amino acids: CSVPGPYSYGYTF. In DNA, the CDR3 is TGCAGCGTTCCGGGTCCGTATAGCTATGGCTACACCTTC.

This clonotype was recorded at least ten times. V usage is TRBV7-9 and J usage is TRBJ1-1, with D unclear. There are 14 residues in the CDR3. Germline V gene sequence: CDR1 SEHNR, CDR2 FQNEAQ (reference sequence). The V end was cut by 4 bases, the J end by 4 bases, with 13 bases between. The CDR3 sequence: CASSSKGVGTEAFF. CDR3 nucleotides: TGTGCCAGCAGCTCGAAGGGTGTAGGCACTGAAGCTTTCTTT.

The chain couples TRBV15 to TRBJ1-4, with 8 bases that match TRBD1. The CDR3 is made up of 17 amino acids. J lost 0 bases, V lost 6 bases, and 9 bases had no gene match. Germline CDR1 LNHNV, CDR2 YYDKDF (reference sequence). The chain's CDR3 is CATRIGMTGATNEKLFF. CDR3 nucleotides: TGTGCCACCAGGATCGGGATGACAGGGGCAACTAATGAAAAACTGTTTTTT.

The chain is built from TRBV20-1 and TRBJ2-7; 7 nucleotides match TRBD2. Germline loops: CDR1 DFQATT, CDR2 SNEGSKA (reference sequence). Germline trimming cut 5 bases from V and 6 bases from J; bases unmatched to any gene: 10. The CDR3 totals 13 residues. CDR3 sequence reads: CSAGSMGGVEQYF. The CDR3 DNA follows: TGCAGTGCTGGATCGATGGGGGGGGTCGAGCAGTACTTC.

The CDR3 DNA reads as TGTGCCAGCAGCCAAGAACAGGGGAGCTCCTACAATGAGCAGTTCTTC. Encoded protein: CASSQEQGSSYNEQFF. The chain employs TRBV4-2 and TRBJ2-1, with 7 bases matching TRBD1. The J segment lost 0 bases and the V segment lost 0 bases, leaving 2 bases of the junction unmatched. Germline CDR1 LGHNA, CDR2 YNFKEQ. CDR3 length: 16 amino acids.

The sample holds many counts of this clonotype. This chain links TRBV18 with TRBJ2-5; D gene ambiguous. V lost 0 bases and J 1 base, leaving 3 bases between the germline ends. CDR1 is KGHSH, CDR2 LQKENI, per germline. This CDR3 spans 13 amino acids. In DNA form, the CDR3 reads TGTGCCAGCTCACCACCTGCCCAAGAGACCCAGTACTTC. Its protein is CASSPPAQETQYF.

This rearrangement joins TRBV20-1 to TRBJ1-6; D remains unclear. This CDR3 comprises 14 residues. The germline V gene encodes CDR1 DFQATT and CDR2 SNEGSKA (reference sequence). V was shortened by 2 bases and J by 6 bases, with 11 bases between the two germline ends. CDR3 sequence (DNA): TGCAGTGCTAGACCCCCGGACCGTAATTCACCCCTCCACTTT. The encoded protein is CSARPPDRNSPLHF.

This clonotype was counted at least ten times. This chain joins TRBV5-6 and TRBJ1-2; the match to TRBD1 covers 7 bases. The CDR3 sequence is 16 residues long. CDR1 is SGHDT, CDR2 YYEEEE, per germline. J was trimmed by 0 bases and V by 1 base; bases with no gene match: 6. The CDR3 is CASSLMRDSTNYGYTF. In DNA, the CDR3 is TGTGCCAGCAGCTTGATGCGGGACAGCACTAACTATGGCTACACCTTC.

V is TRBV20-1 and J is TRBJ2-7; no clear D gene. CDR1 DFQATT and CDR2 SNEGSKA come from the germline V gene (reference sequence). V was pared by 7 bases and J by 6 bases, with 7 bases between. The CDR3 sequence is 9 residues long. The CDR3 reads CSGAGEQYF. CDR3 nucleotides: TGCAGTGGAGCCGGCGAGCAGTACTTC.

The CDR3 spells CASSQDPYNSPLHF. DNA for the CDR3: TGTGCCAGCAGCCAAGACCCCTATAATTCACCCCTCCACTTT. J is TRBJ1-6 and V is TRBV3-1; no definite D call. V was shortened by 0 bases and J by 2 bases, with 2 bases between the two germline ends. The CDR3 runs 14 residues. Germline CDR1 is LGHDT and CDR2 is YNNKEL (reference sequence).